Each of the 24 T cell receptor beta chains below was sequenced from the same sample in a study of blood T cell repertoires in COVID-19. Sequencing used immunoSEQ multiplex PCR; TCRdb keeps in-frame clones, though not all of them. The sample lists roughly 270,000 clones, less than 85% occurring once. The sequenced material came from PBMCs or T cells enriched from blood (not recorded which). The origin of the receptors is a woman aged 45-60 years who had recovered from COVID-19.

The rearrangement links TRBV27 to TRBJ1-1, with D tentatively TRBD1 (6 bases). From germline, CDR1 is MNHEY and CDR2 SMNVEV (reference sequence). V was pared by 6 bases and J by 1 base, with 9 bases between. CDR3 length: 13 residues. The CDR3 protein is CASRLDRNTEAFF. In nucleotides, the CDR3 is TGTGCCAGCAGACTGGACAGGAACACTGAAGCTTTCTTT.

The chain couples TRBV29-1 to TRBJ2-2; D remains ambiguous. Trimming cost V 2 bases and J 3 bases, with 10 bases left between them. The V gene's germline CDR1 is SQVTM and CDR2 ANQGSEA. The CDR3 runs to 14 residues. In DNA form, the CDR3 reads TGCAGCGTTGAAACCTTGACTCACACCGGGGAGCTGTTTTTT. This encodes CSVETLTHTGELFF.

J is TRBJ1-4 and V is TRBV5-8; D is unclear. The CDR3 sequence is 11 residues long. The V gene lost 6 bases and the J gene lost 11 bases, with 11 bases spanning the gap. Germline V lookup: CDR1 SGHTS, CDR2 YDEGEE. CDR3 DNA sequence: TGTGCCAGCACCACCCTCGAGAAACTGTTTTTT. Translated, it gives CASTTLEKLFF.

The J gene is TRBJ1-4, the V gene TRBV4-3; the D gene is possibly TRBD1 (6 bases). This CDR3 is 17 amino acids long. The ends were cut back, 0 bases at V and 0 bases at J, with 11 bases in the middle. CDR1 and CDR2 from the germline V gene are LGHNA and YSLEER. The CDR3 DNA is TGCGCCAGCAGCCAAGATCTGGGGGCCGCAACTAATGAAAAACTGTTTTTT. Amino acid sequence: CASSQDLGAATNEKLFF.

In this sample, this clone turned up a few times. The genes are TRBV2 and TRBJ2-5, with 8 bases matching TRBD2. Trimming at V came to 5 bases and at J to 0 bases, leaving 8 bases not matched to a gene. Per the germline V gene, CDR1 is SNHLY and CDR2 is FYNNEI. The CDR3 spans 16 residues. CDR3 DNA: TGTGCCAGCAGTCGTCTCGGGGGGGCTTACCAAGAGACCCAGTACTTC. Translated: CASSRLGGAYQETQYF.

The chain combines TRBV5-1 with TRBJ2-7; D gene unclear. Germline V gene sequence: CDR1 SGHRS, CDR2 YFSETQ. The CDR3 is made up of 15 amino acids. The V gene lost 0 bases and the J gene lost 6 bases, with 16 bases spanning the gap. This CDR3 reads CASSLAEMLVSEQYF. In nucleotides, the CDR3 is TGCGCCAGCAGCTTGGCCGAGATGCTTGTCTCCGAGCAGTACTTC.

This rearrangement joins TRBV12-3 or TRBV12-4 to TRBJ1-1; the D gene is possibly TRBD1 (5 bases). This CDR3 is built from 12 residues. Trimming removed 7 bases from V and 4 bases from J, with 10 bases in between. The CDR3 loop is CASTLGGTEAFF. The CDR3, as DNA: TGTGCCAGCACCTTGGGGGGCACTGAAGCTTTCTTT.

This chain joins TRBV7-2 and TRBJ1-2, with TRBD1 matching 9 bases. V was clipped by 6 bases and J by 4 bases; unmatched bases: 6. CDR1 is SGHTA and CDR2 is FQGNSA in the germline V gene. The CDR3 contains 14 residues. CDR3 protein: CASSPGQGGYGYTF. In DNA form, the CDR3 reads TGTGCCAGCAGTCCGGGACAGGGCGGCTATGGCTACACCTTC. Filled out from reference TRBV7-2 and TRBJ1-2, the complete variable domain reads GAGVSQSPSNKVTEKGKDVELRCDPISGHTALYWYRQSLGQGLEFLIYFQGNSAPDKSGLPSDRFSAERTGGSVSTLTIQRTQQEDSAVYLCASSPGQGGYGYTFGSGTRLTVV.

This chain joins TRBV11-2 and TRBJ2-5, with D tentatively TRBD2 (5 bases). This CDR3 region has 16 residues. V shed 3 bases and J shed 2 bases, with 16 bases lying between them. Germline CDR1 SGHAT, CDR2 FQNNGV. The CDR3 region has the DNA TGTGCCAGCAGCTTCACATCAAGGACTTTACAAGAGACCCAGTACTTC. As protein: CASSFTSRTLQETQYF.

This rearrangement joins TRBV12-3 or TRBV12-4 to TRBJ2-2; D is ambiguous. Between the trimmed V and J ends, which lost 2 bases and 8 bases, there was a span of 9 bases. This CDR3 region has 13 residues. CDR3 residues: CASSLFRSGELFF. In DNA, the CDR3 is TGTGCCAGCAGTTTATTCAGATCGGGGGAGCTGTTTTTT.

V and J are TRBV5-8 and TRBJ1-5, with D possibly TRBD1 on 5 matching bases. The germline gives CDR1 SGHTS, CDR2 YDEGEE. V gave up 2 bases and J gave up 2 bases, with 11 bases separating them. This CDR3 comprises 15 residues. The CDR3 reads CASSLSGRGNQPQHF. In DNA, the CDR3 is TGTGCCAGCAGCTTATCAGGCAGGGGCAATCAGCCCCAGCATTTT. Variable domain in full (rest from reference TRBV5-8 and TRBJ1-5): EAGVTQSPTHLIKTRGQQATLRCSPISGHTSVYWYQQALGLGLQFLLWYDEGEERNRGNFPPRFSGRQFPNYSSELNVNALELEDSALYLCASSLSGRGNQPQHFGDGTRLSIL.

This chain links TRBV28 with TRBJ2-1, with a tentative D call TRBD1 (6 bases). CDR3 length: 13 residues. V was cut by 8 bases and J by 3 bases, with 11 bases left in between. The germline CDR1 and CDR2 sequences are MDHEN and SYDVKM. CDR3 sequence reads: CASGDTSYNEQFF. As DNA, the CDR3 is TGTGCCAGCGGGGACACAAGCTACAATGAGCAGTTCTTC.

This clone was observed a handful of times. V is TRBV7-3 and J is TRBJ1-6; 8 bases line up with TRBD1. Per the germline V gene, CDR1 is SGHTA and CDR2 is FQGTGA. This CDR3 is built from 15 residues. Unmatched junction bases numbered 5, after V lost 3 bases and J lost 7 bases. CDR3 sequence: CASSFGAGGNSPLHF. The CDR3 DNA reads TGTGCCAGCAGCTTCGGGGCAGGGGGCAATTCACCCCTCCACTTT.

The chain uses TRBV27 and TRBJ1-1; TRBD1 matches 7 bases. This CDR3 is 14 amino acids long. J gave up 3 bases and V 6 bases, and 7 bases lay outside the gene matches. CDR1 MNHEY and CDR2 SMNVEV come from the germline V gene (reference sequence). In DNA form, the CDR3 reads TGTGCCAGCAGGGTCGGGACAGCCTACACTGAAGCTTTCTTT. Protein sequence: CASRVGTAYTEAFF.

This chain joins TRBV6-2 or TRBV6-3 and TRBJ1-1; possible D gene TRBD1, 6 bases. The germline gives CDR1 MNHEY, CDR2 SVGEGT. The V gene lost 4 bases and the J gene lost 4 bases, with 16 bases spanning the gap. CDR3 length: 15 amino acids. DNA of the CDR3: TGTGCCAGCAGTTTCGCAAACAGGGCGGGCACTGAAGCTTTCTTT. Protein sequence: CASSFANRAGTEAFF.

The CDR3 loop is CASSPRDLGSNQPQHF. The CDR3, as DNA: TGTGCCAGCTCACCACGAGACCTAGGCAGCAATCAGCCCCAGCATTTT. The chain couples TRBV18 to TRBJ1-5, with unresolved D. CDR3 length: 16 amino acids. The germline V gene has CDR1 KGHSH and CDR2 LQKENI. The germline V and J ends were trimmed by 1 base and 1 base, with 11 bases remaining between them.

CDR3 loop: CASSSTVGSGYEQFF. As DNA, the CDR3 is TGTGCCAGCAGCTCCACCGTAGGTAGCGGCTATGAGCAGTTCTTC. The gene calls are TRBV5-4 and TRBJ2-1; perhaps TRBD2 as D (6 bases). The CDR3 extends over 15 amino acids. V was trimmed by 3 bases and J by 8 bases, leaving 18 bases between them. In germline, CDR1 is SGHNT, CDR2 YYREEE (reference sequence).

This CDR3 is CASSLEREVGVNEQFF. In DNA form, the CDR3 reads TGTGCCAGCAGCTTAGAGCGGGAGGTCGGGGTCAATGAGCAGTTCTTC. V and J are TRBV7-9 and TRBJ2-1, with 9 positions matching TRBD2. The trim removed 1 base at V and 6 bases at J, leaving 7 bases unmatched. The CDR3 is 16 residues long. The germline V gene encodes CDR1 SEHNR and CDR2 FQNEAQ (reference sequence).

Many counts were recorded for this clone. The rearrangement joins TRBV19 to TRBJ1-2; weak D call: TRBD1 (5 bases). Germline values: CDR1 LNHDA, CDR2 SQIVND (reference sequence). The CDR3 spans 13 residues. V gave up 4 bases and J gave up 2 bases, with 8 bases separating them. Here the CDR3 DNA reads TGTGCCAGTAGTAAACAGGAGAACTATGGCTACACCTTC. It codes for CASSKQENYGYTF.

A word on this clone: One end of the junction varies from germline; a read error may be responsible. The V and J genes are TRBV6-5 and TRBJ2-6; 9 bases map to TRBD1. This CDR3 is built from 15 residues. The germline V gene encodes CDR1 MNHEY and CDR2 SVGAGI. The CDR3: CASGTGSTGANVLTF. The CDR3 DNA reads TGCGCGTCAGGGACAGGGAGTACTGGGGCCAACGTCCTGACTTTC.

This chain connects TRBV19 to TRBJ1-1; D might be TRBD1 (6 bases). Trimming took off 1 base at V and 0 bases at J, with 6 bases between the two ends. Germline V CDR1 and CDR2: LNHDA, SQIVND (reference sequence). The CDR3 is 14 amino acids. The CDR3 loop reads CASSIGTVNTEAFF. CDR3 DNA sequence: TGTGCCAGTAGTATAGGGACAGTGAACACTGAAGCTTTCTTT. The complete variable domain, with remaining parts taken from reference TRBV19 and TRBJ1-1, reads DGGITQSPKYLFRKEGQNVTLSCEQNLNHDAMYWYRQDPGQGLRLIYYSQIVNDFQKGDIAEGYSVSREKKESFPLTVTSAQKNPTAFYLCASSIGTVNTEAFFGQGTRLTVV.

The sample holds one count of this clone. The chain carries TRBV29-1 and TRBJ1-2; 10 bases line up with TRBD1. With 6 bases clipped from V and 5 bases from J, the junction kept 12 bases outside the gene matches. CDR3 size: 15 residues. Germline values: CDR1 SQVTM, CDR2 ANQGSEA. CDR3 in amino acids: CSVDSTGTGEYGYTF. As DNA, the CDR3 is TGCAGCGTCGACTCTACCGGGACAGGGGAGTATGGCTACACCTTC.

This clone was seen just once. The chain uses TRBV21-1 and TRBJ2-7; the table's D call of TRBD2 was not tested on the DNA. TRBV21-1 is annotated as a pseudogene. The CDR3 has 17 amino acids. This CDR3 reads CASSNVSGLAGVYEQYF. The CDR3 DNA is TGTGCCAGCAGCAATGTGTCGGGACTAGCGGGGGTCTACGAGCAGTACTTC.

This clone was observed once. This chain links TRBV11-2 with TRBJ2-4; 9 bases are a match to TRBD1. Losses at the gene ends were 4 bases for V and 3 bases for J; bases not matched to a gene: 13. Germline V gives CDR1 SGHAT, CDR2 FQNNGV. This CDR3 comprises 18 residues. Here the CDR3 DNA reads TGTGCCAGCAGCTCCCCCGCGGGGACAGGGAGGATCAAAAACATTCAGTACTTC. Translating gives CASSSPAGTGRIKNIQYF.